Included here is one TCR beta chain sequence, with context. What this receptor recognizes is not known. No much larger clonotype is one base removed from it; base qualities were not supplied. The sample comes from a study of vaccination and CD4 T cells after COVID-19 (dated by TCRdb to between 2020 and 2023). Context from the whole study: Convalescent patients had a positive SARS-CoV-2 result on nasal swab PCR, and of these patients, nine had mild disease and one had severe disease. The convalescent cohort included six males and four females, with two Hispanic individuals, seven Caucasians, two Asians and one multiracial person. Participants got two doses of the Pfizer-BioNTech BNT162b2 vaccine (n=8) or two doses of the Moderna mRNA-1273 vaccine (n=2). Control cultures received a CEFX viral epitope pool as the positive control, an HIV-1 Nef peptide pool as the negative control, or no peptide. Post-vaccine blood samples were collected a median of approximately 68 days after the second vaccine dose, ranging from about 12 to 250 days. Post-COVID blood samples from convalescent patients were collected a median of roughly 100 days after diagnosis, with a range of roughly 35 to 180 days. The spike-specific CD4+ TCR repertoire was compared before and after mRNA vaccination in under 11 COVID-19 convalescent patients and a few infection-naive healthy vaccine recipients. The cultures were stimulated with overlapping spike peptide pools from SARS-CoV-2 and from the common cold coronaviruses HCoV-NL63, HCoV-OC43 and HCoV-229E.

This sample's treatment or condition label indicates: approximately 9-day PBMC culture with coronavirus spike peptide pools or control peptides (ViraFEST assay). The study used the ViraFEST assay, which expanded antigen-specific T cells with peptide pools and then identified expanded clonotypes by TCR sequencing. Positive SARS-CoV-2 PCR tests in the convalescent patients dated from March to December 2020, before Alpha, Beta and Delta variants emerged in the United States. Each well held approximately 2 million PBMCs cultured in IMDM containing roughly 5.4% human AB serum and approximately 9.8 IU/ml IL-2, with 8 to 10 ug/ml peptide pools added. Half of the culture medium was replaced with fresh IL-2-containing medium on days 3 and 7. CD4+ T cells were isolated after approximately eleven days of culture through negative selection using the EasySep CD4+ T cell isolation kit. PBMCs were separated from whole blood using Ficoll-Paque Plus gradient centrifugation and then either used fresh or cryopreserved at -140C. Each culture condition was generally run in triplicate wells.

According to the germline V gene, CDR1 reads SNHLY and CDR2 reads FYNNEI. V drops 3 bases and J drops 0 bases, leaving 10 bases in between. The CDR3 starts with the cysteine, ends with the phenylalanine, and has 15 residues. Only the CDR3 portion is preserved as DNA: 45 bases, with reading frame beginning at the first base. Receptor amplification or capture employed PCR. DNA from cultured CD4+ T cells was subjected to TCR sequencing with the Oncomine TCR Beta short-read assay at the Johns Hopkins FTIC core. The QIAamp micro DNA kit was used to extract genomic DNA from the cultured CD4+ T cells. Oncomine TCR Beta libraries made from cultured CD4+ T cells were pooled using unique dual indexes and sequenced on an Illumina iSeq 100. The study's own analysis went as follows. Non-productive sequences were removed, and CDR3s that did not start with C, did not end with F or W, or were shorter than 7 amino acids were discarded. The MANAFEST web application was used to identify antigen-specific clonotypes by comparing peptide-stimulated wells against reference wells and other culture wells. For a clone to be called positive, the clone needed an FDR below 0.05, an odds ratio above 5, and a productive frequency above 0.1% in at least two of three replicate wells. Clonotypes that were significantly expanded in both SARS-CoV-2 spike wells and at least one common cold coronavirus spike condition were defined as cross-reactive. Levenshtein distances (stringdist) and unrooted phylogenetic trees (ape) in R version 3.6.1 were used to assess CDR3 homology. TCRdb applied fastp at Q25 and MiXCR to the public reads, then kept only in-frame beta chains. One record per CDR3 amino acid sequence lists the most common genes and DNA. The V and J calls and clone size are TCRdb's, not the authors'. The sample table contains more than 9,500 distinct CDR3 sequences; only one count was recorded for around three quarters of them. The top ten clonotypes cover roughly a tenth of the sample.

Here is what the overall study found, with its caveats: Of the vaccine-specific clones found in convalescent patients, nearly all (304 of 307) were mono-reactive for SARS-CoV-2 spike instead of being cross-reactive with common cold coronaviruses. The number of convalescent patients in the study was relatively small, and the study did not examine early timepoints following natural infection. The median number of SARS-CoV-2-reactive clonotypes rose from approximately 20 after infection to 38 after vaccination, but the change was not significant. Among convalescent patients, a median roughly 90% of the SARS-CoV-2-reactive clones seen after vaccination appeared only after vaccination, which suggests priming specific to the vaccine.

The TCR sequence derives from a human donor who had recovered from COVID-19. The sequenced material came from CD4+ T cells from blood, cultured in vitro. Here the chain combines TRBV2 and TRBJ2-3; a confident D gene designation cannot be given. CDR3 sequence: CASSDRRSSTDTQYF. The nucleotide sequence reads TGTGCCAGCAGTGACCGCCGTTCTAGCACAGATACGCAGTATTTT.